This TCR beta chain emerged from a study of T cell clonality in common variable immunodeficiency (dated by TCRdb to 2015 to 2017). Overall results and qualifications from the work: Fewer deletions and N-nucleotide insertions were reportedly observed in CVID TCRbeta sequences, and highly modified clones with 13 or more V deletions were reportedly absent from CVID TCRbeta sequences. Compared with healthy controls, CVID subjects showed increased TCRbeta clonality (t-test p = 0.018), a feature most characteristic of about a third of subjects. It was noted by the authors that sequencing of the repertoires of T cell subpopulations would be needed to clarify the cause of the increased clonality in CVID. Even though DNA input was equal, the average per sample came to 65,000 to 85,000 unique sequences for controls compared with about 34,000 for CVID samples. Patient heterogeneity within the CVID cohort put limits on correlating repertoire features with clinical complications. Healthy controls shared more TCRbeta clones with each other than CVID subjects shared among themselves (p < 0.0001).

The junction carries 11 bases between V and J, which are trimmed by 5 bases and 9 bases respectively. The CDR3 spans 12 residues, from the cysteine through the phenylalanine. Sequencing covers 27 bases of the CDR3, shown here with the frame starting at base 1. The CDR1 and CDR2 encoded by the germline V gene (reference sequence) are SEHNR and FQNEAQ. For sequencing input, CVID and control samples contributed equivalent amounts of genomic DNA. For every sample, a 60 bp segment covering the rearranged TCRbeta CDR3 region was amplified and then sequenced. The immunoSEQ assay, a bias-corrected multiplex PCR with high-throughput sequencing, was employed for TCRbeta amplification. As for how the authors treated the data: Every unique nucleotide sequence was considered a clone and was annotated with V, D and J genes, copy number and frequency. Sequences were labeled productive if in frame, and non-productive if out of frame or containing stop codons. As previously described, Shannon's entropy was used to calculate clonality. The predicted amino acid sequences of productive clones were used to derive the mean CDR3 Kyte-Doolittle hydropathy. Hierarchical clustering of scaled V gene usage was performed with the R hclust function using Manhattan distance and complete linkage. Sharing of clones by CDR3 amino acid sequence was evaluated by resampling 12 repertoires per group over 100 rounds. The repertoires were searched for 65 to 80 published EBV-specific and fewer than 250 published CMV-specific TCRbeta sequences. Analysis left out two CVID samples that produced under 10,000 sequences, so a few dozen CVID repertoires remained. In TCRdb, the immuneACCESS table is reduced to in-frame sequences with V and J assigned. These tables do not hold every clone; where another copy was compared, an unresolved V gene accounts for under half, and the others remain unexplained. V and J calls and clone size are given by that table; D and trimming were obtained from the DNA. The sample has some 50,000 clones on record, with no singletons. The ten largest make up under 2% of the sample.

This clone was observed at least ten times. The antigen it binds to is not known. The sequence runs out 3 residues before the end of the CDR3; the remainder is reconstructed from the germline J gene. Most CVID patients and most healthy controls were of Caucasian heritage. From each donor, roughly 4.5 to 9 ml of heparinized peripheral whole blood was collected. Genomic DNA from adults with common variable immune deficiency (CVID) and from healthy adult controls was used to sequence TCRbeta CDR3 repertoires. There were about 22 healthy adult volunteers in the control group (approximately 12 female and around ten male), ranging in age from 23 to 66 years, with a mean age of nearly 35. Diluted blood was density-centrifuged over Hypaque 1077 or Ficoll-Paque to isolate peripheral blood mononuclear cells. Genomic DNA was extracted from unsorted mononuclear cells by Qiagen column purification or by a centrifugation-based method.

Rearrangement joined TRBV7-9 to TRBJ2-1; a tentative D call is TRBD2 (5 bases match). Sequencing was done on a sample of peripheral blood mononuclear cells. The clonotype was recovered from a person between 18 and 69 years old in good health. Incomplete CDR3 DNA: TGTGCCAGCAGCCTAGGACGGGGTGAG. It translates as CASSLGRGE. The full CDR3 protein is CASSLGRGEQFF. Here the CDR3 is joined to the reference TRBV7-9 and TRBJ2-1 genes, and the full variable domain is: DTGVSQNPRHKITKRGQNVTFRCDPISEHNRLYWYRQTLGQGPEFLTYFQNEAQLEKSRLLSDRFSAERPKGSFSTLEIQRTEQGDSAMYLCASSLGRGEQFFGPGTRLTVL.